This T cell receptor beta chain was observed in a study of naive and memory T cell subsets. Overall study results and limits: Especially in CD8 cells, naive repertoires contained a few larger clonotypes, possibly CD45RA-re-expressing memory cells. Gini index rose across naive, CM, EM and EMRA in CD4 and CD8. A clonotype means one alpha or beta sequence, not an alpha/beta pair.

The V gene's germline CDR1 is MNHEY and CDR2 SMNVEV (reference sequence). The CDR3 spans 14 residues. Trimming at V came to 2 bases and at J to 8 bases, leaving 6 bases not matched to a gene. In its sample, this clonotype was seen a few times. Antigen unknown. The beta constant-region primer was an equimolar mix of two oligonucleotides covering TRBC1 and TRBC2. Nested alpha and beta constant-region primers with the SP2 primer drove four PCR rounds on ligated cDNA. TCRdb reprocessed the UMI-ligation and nested PCR reads with MiXCR, giving one entry per CDR3 protein. The sample holds approximately 80,000 distinct CDR3 sequences, about 10% seen once. CD4 T cells were positively selected, then CD8 T cells from the CD4-negative fraction.

The gene calls are TRBV27 and TRBJ1-2, with 9 bases aligning to TRBD1. The sample was naive CD8+ T cells from blood. This receptor was taken from a human donor in good health. CDR3 protein: CASSLVTGGVGYTF. The CDR3 bases are TGTGCCAGCAGTTTAGTGACAGGGGGTGTGGGCTACACCTTC.